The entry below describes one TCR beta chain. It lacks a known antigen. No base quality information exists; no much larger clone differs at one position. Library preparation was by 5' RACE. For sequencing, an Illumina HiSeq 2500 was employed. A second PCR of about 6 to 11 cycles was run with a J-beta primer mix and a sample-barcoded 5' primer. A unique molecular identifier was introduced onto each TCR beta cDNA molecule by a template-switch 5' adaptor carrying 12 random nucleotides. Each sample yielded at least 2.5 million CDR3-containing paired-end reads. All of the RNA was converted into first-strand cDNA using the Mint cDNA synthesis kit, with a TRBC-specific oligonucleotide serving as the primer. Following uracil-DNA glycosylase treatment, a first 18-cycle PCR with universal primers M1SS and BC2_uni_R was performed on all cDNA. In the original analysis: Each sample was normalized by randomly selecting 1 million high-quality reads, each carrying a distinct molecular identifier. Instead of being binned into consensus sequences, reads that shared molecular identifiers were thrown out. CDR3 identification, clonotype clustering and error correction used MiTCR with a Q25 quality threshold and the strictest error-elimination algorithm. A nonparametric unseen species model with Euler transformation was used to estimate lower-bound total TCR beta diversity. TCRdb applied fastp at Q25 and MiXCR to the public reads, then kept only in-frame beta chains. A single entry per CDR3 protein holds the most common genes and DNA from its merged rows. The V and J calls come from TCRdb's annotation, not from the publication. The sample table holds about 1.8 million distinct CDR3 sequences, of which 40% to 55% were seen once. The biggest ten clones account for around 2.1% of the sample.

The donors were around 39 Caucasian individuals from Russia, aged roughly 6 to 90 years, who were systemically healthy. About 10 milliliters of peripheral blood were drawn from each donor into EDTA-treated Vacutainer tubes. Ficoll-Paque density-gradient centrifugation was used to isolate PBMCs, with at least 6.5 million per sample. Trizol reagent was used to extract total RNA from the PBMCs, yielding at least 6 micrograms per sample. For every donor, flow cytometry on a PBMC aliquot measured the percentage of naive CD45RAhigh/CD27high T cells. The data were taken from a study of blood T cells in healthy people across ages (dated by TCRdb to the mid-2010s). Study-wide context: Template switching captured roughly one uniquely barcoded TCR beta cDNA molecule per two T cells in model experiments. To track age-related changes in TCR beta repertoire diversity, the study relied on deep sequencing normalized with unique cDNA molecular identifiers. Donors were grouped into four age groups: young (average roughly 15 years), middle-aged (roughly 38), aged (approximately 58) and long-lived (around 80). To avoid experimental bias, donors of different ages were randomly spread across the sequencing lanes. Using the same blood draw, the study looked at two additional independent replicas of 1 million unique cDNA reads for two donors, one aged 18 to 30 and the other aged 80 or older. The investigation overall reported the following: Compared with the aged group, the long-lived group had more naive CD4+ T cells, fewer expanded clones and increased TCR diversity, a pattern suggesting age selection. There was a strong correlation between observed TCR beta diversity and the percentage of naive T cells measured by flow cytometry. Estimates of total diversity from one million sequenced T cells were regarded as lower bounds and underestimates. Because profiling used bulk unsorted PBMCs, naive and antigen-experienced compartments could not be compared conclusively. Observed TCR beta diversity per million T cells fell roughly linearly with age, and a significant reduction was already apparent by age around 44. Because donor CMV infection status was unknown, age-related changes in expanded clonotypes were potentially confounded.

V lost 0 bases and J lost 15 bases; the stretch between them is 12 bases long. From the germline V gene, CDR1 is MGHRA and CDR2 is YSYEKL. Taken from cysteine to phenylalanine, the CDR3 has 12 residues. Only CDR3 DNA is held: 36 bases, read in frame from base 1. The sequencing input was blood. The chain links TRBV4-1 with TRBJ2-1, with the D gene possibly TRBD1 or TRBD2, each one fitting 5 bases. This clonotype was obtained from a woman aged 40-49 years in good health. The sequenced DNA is TGCGCCAGCAGCCAAGATGTGAGGGGTCGGTTCTTC. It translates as CASSQDVRGRFF.